This T cell receptor (beta chain) was captured by sequencing in a study of beta chain features in type 1 diabetes. Germline values: CDR1 LNHDA, CDR2 SQIVND (reference sequence). Trimming at V came to 5 bases and at J to 6 bases, leaving 6 bases not matched to a gene. The CDR3 loop spans 14 amino acids. Every bit of the isolated RNA underwent reverse transcription, so sequencing read expressed TCRB transcripts. Profiling relied on immunoSEQ multiplex PCR, and the TCRdb table lists in-frame clones only, not all of them. Counted here are about 470,000 clones, 30% occurring once; the ten biggest clones make up about 0.065%.

This rearrangement joins TRBV19 to TRBJ1-5, with 8 nucleotides matching TRBD1. The specimen sequenced was naive CD4+ T cells from blood. This clonotype originated in a man aged 18 to 30 in good health. CDR3 region: CASSHQGASQPQHF. CDR3 in DNA: TGTGCCAGTAGTCACCAGGGGGCAAGTCAGCCCCAGCATTTT.